This TCR beta chain was identified in a study of human T cells and chemical hapten exposure. Study conclusions and caveats: No alteration of TCRs above 1 in 1000 frequency was seen with DPC sensitization. PT1 expanded TCR numbers rose with patch test score.

TCRdb recomputed calls from the RACE reads with MiXCR, one row per CDR3 protein. The data hold approximately 71,000 distinct CDR3 sequences, with over 8.5% observed a single time. Turning to this clonotype: Its antigen is currently unknown.

Time point denoted: patch test 3, about 24 weeks after DPC sensitization. As to treatment: therapeutic diphenylcyclopropenone sensitization with weekly scalp DPC. Blood draws preceded each patch test application. Those who donated were patients with alopecia, 18 to 70 years of age, and suitable for DPC. The CDR3 has 12 amino acids. V was shortened by 8 bases and J by 2 bases, with 9 bases between the two germline ends. The receptor was isolated from a woman aged 45-65 years with alopecia areata. Some clones in this sample may be carry-over from other donors' samples. The sample in question was whole blood, obtained in connection with sensitization to the hapten diphenylcyclopropenone (DPC). The V call is TRBV12-3 or TRBV12-4, the J call TRBJ1-2; a possible D gene is TRBD1 (5 bases). The CDR3 is CASSRGNYGYTF. For the CDR3, the DNA is TGTGCCAGCTCGCGGGGGAACTATGGCTACACCTTC.